This T cell receptor beta chain came from a study of post-analysis software for immune sequencing data. Looking at the study overall: Some patients lacked subtype; others had relapsing-remitting, secondary progressive or progressive-relapsing disease. General study results and limits: In patients, TRBV5-6, TRBV5-1 and TRBV20-1 belonged to five or six TRBV segments found more frequently than in controls. In multiple sclerosis, normalized Chao1 diversity was significantly below that of controls.

The CDR3 extends over 14 amino acids. Unmatched junction bases numbered 8, after V lost 6 bases and J lost 10 bases. Germline CDR1 and CDR2: LGHDT and YNNKEL (reference sequence). The library was made from cDNA and included unique molecular identifiers. TCRdb re-analysed the PCR reads in MiXCR, keeping a single row per CDR3 protein. This sample has about 540,000 distinct CDR3 sequences, with 30% to 40% found just once. A few counts support this clonotype. Antigen unknown. The sequence was obtained from a girl aged 2-17 years with multiple sclerosis. The sequencing sample was made of blood. This sequence joins TRBV3-1 and TRBJ2-7; TRBD2 matches 14 bases. The CDR3 coding sequence is TGTGCCAGCAGGGGGACTAGCGGGAGTAGTCCCCAGTACTTC. This sequence encodes CASRGTSGSSPQYF.